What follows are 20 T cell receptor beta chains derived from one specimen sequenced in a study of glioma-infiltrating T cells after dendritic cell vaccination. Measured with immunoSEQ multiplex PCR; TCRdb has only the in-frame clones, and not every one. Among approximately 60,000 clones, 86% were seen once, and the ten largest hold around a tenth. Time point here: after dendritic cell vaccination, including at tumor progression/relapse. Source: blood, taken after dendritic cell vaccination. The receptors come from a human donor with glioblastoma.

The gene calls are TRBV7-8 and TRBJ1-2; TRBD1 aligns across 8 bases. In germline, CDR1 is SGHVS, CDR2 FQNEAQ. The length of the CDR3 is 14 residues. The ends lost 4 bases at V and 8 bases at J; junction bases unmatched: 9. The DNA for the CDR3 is TGTGCCAGCAGCTCCGGCGAGGACAGGGAAGGCTACACCTTC. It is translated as CASSSGEDREGYTF.

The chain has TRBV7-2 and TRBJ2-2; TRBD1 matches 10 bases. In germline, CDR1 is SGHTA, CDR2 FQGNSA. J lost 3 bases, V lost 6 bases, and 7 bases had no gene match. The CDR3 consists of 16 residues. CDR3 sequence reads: CASRKRTGGDTGELFF. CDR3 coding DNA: TGTGCCAGCAGGAAGAGGACAGGGGGGGACACCGGGGAGCTGTTTTTT.

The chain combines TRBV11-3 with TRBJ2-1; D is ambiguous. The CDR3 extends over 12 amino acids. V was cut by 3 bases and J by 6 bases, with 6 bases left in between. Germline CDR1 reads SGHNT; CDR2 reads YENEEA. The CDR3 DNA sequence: TGTGCCAGCAGCTTCAACAGCAATGAGCAGTTCTTC. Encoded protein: CASSFNSNEQFF.

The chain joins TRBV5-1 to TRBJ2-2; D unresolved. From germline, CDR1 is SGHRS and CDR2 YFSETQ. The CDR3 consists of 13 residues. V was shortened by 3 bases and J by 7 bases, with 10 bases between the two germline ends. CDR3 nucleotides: TGCGCCAGCAGCTCGGTGGGCGACGGGGAGCTGTTTTTT. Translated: CASSSVGDGELFF.

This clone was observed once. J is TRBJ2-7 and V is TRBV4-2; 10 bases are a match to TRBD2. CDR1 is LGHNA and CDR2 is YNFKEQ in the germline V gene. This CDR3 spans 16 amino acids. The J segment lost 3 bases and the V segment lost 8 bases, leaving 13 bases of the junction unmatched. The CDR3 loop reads CASSLVASGRDYEQYF. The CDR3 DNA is TGTGCCAGCTCGCTCGTAGCGAGCGGGAGGGACTACGAGCAGTACTTC.

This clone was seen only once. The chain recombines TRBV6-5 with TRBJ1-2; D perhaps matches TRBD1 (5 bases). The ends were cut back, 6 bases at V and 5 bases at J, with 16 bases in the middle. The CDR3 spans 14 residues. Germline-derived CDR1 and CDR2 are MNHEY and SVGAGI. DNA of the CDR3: TGTGCCAGCAGCCGCGGGCCTGGGGGGTATGGCTACACCTTC. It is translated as CASSRGPGGYGYTF.

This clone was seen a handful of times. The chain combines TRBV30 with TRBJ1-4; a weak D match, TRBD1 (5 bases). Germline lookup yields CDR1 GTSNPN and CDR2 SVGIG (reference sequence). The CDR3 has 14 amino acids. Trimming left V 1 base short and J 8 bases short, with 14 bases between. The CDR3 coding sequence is TGTGCCTGGAGTGGCCCAGGGAACGGGGAAAAACTGTTTTTT. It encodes CAWSGPGNGEKLFF.

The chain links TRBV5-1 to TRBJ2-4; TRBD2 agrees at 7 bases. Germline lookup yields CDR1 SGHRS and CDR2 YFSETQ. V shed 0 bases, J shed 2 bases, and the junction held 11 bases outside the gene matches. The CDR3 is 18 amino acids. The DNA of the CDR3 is TGCGCCAGCAGCTTGGTTCCACTAGGAGCGGGATCCAAAAACATTCAGTACTTC. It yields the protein CASSLVPLGAGSKNIQYF. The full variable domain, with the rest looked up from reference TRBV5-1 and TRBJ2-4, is KAGVTQTPRYLIKTRGQQVTLSCSPISGHRSVSWYQQTPGQGLQFLFEYFSETQRNKGNFPGRFSGRQFSNSRSEMNVSTLELGDSALYLCASSLVPLGAGSKNIQYFGAGTRLSVL.

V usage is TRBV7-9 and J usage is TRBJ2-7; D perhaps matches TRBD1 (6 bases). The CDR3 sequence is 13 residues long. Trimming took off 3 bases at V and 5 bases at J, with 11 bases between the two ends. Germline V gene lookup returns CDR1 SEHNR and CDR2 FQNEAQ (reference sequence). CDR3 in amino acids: CASSFVQGNEQYF. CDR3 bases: TGTGCCAGCAGCTTTGTACAGGGTAACGAGCAGTACTTC.

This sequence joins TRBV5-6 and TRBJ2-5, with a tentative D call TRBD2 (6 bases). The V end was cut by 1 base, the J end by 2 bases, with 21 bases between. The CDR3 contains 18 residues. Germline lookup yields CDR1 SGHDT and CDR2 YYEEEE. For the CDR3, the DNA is TGTGCCAGCAGCTTGTCTTCTTTCGGAATACGGGGGCAAGAGACCCAGTACTTC. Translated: CASSLSSFGIRGQETQYF.

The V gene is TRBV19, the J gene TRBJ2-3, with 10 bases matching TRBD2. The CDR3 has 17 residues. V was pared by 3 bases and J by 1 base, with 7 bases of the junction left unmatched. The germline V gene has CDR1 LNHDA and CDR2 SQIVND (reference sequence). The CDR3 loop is CASSITTSGLRTDTQYF. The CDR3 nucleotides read TGTGCCAGTAGTATCACGACTAGCGGGTTACGCACAGATACGCAGTATTTT.

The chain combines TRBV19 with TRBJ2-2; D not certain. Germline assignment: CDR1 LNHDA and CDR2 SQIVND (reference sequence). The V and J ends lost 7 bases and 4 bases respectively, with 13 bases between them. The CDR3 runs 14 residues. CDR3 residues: CASTSLRLTGELFF. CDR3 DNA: TGTGCCAGTACCTCCCTGAGACTCACCGGGGAGCTGTTTTTT. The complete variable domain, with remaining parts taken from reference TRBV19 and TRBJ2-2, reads DGGITQSPKYLFRKEGQNVTLSCEQNLNHDAMYWYRQDPGQGLRLIYYSQIVNDFQKGDIAEGYSVSREKKESFPLTVTSAQKNPTAFYLCASTSLRLTGELFFGEGSRLTVL.

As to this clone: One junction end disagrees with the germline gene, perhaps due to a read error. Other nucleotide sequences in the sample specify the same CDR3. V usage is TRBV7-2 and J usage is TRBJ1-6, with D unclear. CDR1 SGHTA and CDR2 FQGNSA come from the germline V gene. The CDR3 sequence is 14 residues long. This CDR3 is CASSLDPGNSPLHF. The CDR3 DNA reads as TGTGCCAGCAGTTTAGATCCGGGTAATTCCCCCCTCCACTTT.

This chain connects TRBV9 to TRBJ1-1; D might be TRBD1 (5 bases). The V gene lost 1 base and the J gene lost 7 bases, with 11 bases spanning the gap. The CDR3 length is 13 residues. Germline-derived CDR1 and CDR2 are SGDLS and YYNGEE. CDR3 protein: CASSVTGENEAFF. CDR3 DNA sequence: TGTGCCAGCAGCGTAACGGGGGAGAATGAAGCTTTCTTT.

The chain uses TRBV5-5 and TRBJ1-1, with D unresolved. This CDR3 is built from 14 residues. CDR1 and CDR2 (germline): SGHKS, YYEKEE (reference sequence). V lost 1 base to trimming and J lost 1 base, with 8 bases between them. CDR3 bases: TGTGCCAGCAGCTTGTTTGAGGGGAACACTGAAGCTTTCTTT. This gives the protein CASSLFEGNTEAFF.

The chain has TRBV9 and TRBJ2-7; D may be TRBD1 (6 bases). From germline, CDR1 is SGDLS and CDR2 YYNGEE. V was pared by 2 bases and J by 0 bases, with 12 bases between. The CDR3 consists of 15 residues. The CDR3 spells CASSVRTDPSYEQYF. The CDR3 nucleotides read TGTGCCAGCAGCGTTCGGACAGATCCCTCCTACGAGCAGTACTTC.

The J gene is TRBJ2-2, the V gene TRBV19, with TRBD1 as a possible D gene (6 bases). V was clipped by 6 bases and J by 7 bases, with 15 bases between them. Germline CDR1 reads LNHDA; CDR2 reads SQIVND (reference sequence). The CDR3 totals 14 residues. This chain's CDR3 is CASRIQGRGGELFF. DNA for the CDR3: TGTGCCAGTAGGATACAGGGAAGGGGCGGGGAGCTGTTTTTT.

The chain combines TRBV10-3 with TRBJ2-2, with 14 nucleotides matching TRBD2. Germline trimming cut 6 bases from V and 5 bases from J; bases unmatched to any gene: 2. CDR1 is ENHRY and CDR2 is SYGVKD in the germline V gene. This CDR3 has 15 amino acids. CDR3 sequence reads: CAIRGLAGVTGELFF. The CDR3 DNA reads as TGTGCCATCAGGGGACTAGCGGGAGTAACCGGGGAGCTGTTTTTT.

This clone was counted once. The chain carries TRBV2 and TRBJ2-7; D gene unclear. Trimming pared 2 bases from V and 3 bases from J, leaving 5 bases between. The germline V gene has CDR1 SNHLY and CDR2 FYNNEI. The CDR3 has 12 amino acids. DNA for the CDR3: TGTGCCAGCAGTGAACTCAGCTACGAGCAGTACTTC. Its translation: CASSELSYEQYF.

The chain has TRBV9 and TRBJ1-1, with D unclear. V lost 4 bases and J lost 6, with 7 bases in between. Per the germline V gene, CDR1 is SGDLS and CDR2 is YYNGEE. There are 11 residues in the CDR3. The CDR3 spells CASSPFAEAFF. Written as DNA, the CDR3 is TGTGCCAGCAGCCCCTTCGCTGAAGCTTTCTTT.